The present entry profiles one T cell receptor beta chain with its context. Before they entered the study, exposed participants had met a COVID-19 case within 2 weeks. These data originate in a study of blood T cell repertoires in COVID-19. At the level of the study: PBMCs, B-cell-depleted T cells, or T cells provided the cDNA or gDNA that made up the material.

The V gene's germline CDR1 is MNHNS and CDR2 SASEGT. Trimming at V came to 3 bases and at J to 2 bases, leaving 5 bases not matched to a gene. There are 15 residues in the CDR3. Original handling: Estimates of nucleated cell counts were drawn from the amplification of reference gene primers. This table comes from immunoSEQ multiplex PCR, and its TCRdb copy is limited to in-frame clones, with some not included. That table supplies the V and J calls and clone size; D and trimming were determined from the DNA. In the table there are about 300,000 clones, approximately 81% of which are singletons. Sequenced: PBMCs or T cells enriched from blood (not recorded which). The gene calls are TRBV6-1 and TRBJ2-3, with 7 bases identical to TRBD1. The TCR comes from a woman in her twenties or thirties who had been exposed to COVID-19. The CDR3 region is CASSDGTAFTDTQYF. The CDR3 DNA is TGTGCCAGCAGTGACGGGACAGCTTTCACAGATACGCAGTATTTT.